A single sample gave rise to the 7 T cell receptor beta chains below, sequenced in a study of OX40 agonist ivuxolimab in advanced cancers. Only in-frame clones appear in the TCRdb table, and some are missing; sequencing was by immunoSEQ multiplex PCR. The profile shows 110,000 or so clones, 75% to 95% of them singletons. The sample consisted of CD4+ or CD8+ T cells sorted from blood, taken in a trial of the OX40 agonist ivuxolimab. Every receptor here comes from an adult with an advanced solid tumor such as melanoma, head and neck, liver or kidney cancer.

This chain links TRBV18 with TRBJ1-5, with no clear D. Trimming left V 5 bases short and J 10 bases short, with 24 bases between. CDR3 length equals 16 residues. The germline V gene encodes CDR1 KGHSH and CDR2 LQKENI. The CDR3 sequence: CASSEKGGRDLGPQHF. In nucleotides, the CDR3 is TGTGCCAGCTCAGAAAAGGGAGGCCGCGACTTGGGACCCCAGCATTTT.

The CDR3, as DNA: TGTGCCAGCAGTGACGGGCCGGGGCAGCCCCAGCATTTT. Translated: CASSDGPGQPQHF. The rearrangement joins TRBV6-4 to TRBJ1-5; unclear D gene. The CDR3 extends over 13 amino acids. Trimming removed 2 bases from V and 7 bases from J, with 9 bases in between. CDR1 is MRHNA, CDR2 SNTAGT, per germline.

The chain uses TRBV29-1 and TRBJ1-1, with 7 bases lining up with TRBD1. The germline V gene has CDR1 SQVTM and CDR2 ANQGSEA. This CDR3 has 13 amino acids. Losses at the gene ends were 6 bases for V and 1 base for J; bases not matched to a gene: 5. This CDR3 is CSVAGTANTEAFF. CDR3 DNA: TGCAGCGTAGCCGGGACAGCGAACACTGAAGCTTTCTTT.

This clone was detected once. The gene calls are TRBV10-3 and TRBJ1-6; TRBD1 agrees at 8 bases. With 4 bases clipped from V and 7 bases from J, the junction kept 6 bases outside the gene matches. This CDR3 region has 15 residues. CDR1 is ENHRY, CDR2 SYGVKD, per germline. The CDR3 reads CAISAADRANSPLHF. The CDR3 coding sequence is TGTGCCATCAGTGCCGCGGACAGGGCCAATTCACCCCTCCACTTT.

The J gene is TRBJ2-3, the V gene TRBV27; 9 bases are a match to TRBD2. Germline V CDR1 and CDR2: MNHEY, SMNVEV (reference sequence). V shed 8 bases and J 5 bases; nucleotides not matched to a gene: 26. The CDR3 runs 20 residues. The CDR3 DNA sequence: TGTGCCAGCTTTTCTCTTCCGGGACAAACGGGACTAGCAGTAAGAGATACGCAGTATTTT. Protein sequence: CASFSLPGQTGLAVRDTQYF.

CDR3 in amino acids: CASSPDRGQGTEAFF. CDR3 in DNA: TGTGCCAGCAGCCCGGACAGGGGGCAAGGCACTGAAGCTTTCTTT. The rearrangement uses TRBV6-5 and TRBJ1-1; 11 bases are a match to TRBD1. V lost 6 bases to trimming and J lost 4 bases; unmatched junction nucleotides: 7. This CDR3 spans 15 amino acids. Looked up from germline, CDR1 is MNHEY and CDR2 is SVGAGI.

The J gene is TRBJ1-1, the V gene TRBV18, with 11 nucleotides matching TRBD1. The junction had 4 bases not matched to a gene; V was cut back by 3 bases and J by 4 bases. The CDR3 length is 15 residues. CDR1 is KGHSH and CDR2 is LQKENI in the germline V gene. The CDR3 reads CASSPAGTGGTEAFF. The CDR3 region has the DNA TGTGCCAGCTCACCGGCCGGGACAGGGGGCACTGAAGCTTTCTTT.